This is a list of T cell receptor beta chains from one sample in a study of T-cell memory formation after mild COVID-19. TCRdb re-called the 5' RACE reads with MiXCR, one entry per CDR3 protein. The sample contains around 450,000 distinct CDR3 sequences, 24% of which appear only once. Sequences were obtained from PBMCs or a T cell subset sorted from them (not recorded which). These receptors were obtained from an adult woman who had mild COVID-19 (a few samples of this study predate the infection). Cell type and time point are not known. CDR3s include the opening cysteine and the closing phenylalanine or tryptophan.

CDR3 length	V gene	J gene	CDR3 protein
14	TRBV20-1	TRBJ2-4	CSARDQGTKNIQYF
15	TRBV7-3	TRBJ2-2	CASSLTTAASGELFF
14	TRBV5-1	TRBJ2-1	CASSTGDYYNEQFF
17	TRBV4-1	TRBJ2-3	CASSPPGGSGTTDTQYF
16	TRBV5-1	TRBJ1-6	CASSLRFGDSNSPLHF
12	TRBV27	TRBJ2-2	CASSQGSGELFF
15	TRBV11-2	TRBJ2-3	CASSLLNTRGDTQYF
17	TRBV7-9	TRBJ2-3	CASSSLLAGLSTDTQYF
14	TRBV3-1	TRBJ2-1	CASSPSPGGNEQFF
14	TRBV20-1	TRBJ1-5	CSAAGSGGIGPQHF
14	TRBV10-3	TRBJ1-6	CAIRDVGRNSPLHF
14	TRBV12-3/TRBV12-4	TRBJ1-5	CASSSGSGSQPQHF
13	TRBV28	TRBJ2-7	CASRRTVFPEQYF
14	TRBV7-2	TRBJ1-4	CASSYDSDNEKLFF
15	TRBV20-1	TRBJ2-3	CSARDPGERTDTQYF
15	TRBV27	TRBJ2-7	CASAGLAASSYEQYF
17	TRBV6-2/TRBV6-3	TRBJ2-7	CASSYSPLGGDSYEQYF
16	TRBV7-9	TRBJ1-2	CASSFGDGTGTYGYTF
15	TRBV27	TRBJ2-7	CASSYGRGRAYEQYF
15	TRBV20-1	TRBJ2-1	CSARGTSGNYNEQFF
14	TRBV9	TRBJ2-1	CASSKAGGANEQFF
14	TRBV12-3/TRBV12-4	TRBJ2-7	CASSPPSEPYEQYF
12	TRBV7-6	TRBJ2-5	CASGRRPETQYF